Presented here are 17 T cell receptor beta chains from one specimen sequenced in a study of CD8 T cells in Susac syndrome. RNA was extracted with the RNeasy kit, and a quantity of about 0.45 to 1 ug was reverse transcribed using random hexamers. TCRdb independently ran MiXCR on the immunoSEQ multiplex PCR reads; one entry per CDR3 protein. This sample has under 200,000 distinct CDR3 sequences, with approximately 93% found just once. The sample taken for sequencing was CD4+ T cells from PBMCs. These receptors originate from a human donor in good health.

The chain joins TRBV7-2 to TRBJ2-3; D call uncertain. Trimming removed 0 bases at V and 5 bases at J, with 6 bases between. This CDR3 is built from 13 residues. Germline CDR1 and CDR2: SGHTA and FQGNSA. This CDR3 is CASSLARKDTQYF. The CDR3 bases are TGTGCCAGCAGCTTAGCGAGAAAAGATACGCAGTATTTT.

This clonotype has just a few counts. The germline gene is not matched at one end of the junction; a read error may be the cause. J is TRBJ2-7 and V is TRBV5-1, with 9 nucleotides matching TRBD1. The CDR3 runs 14 residues. Germline CDR1 SGHRS, CDR2 YFSETQ. The CDR3 sequence is CASSSGTGSYEQYF. DNA for the CDR3: TGTGCCAGCTCATCCGGGACAGGGTCCTACGAGCAGTACTTC.

The genes are TRBV7-2 and TRBJ1-5, with D uncertain. Germline CDR1 is SGHTA and CDR2 is FQGNSA. This CDR3 has 13 amino acids. V lost 1 base and J lost 3, with 4 bases in between. CDR3 in amino acids: CASSLGNNQPQHF. In DNA form, the CDR3 reads TGTGCCAGCAGCTTAGGGAACAATCAGCCCCAGCATTTT.

The V gene is TRBV12-3 or TRBV12-4, the J gene TRBJ1-1; D not resolved. The CDR3 covers 15 residues. Trimming cost V 7 bases and J 2 bases, with 17 bases left between them. This CDR3 is CASNNVGVFNTEAFF. As DNA, the CDR3 is TGTGCCAGCAACAATGTCGGGGTTTTCAACACTGAAGCTTTCTTT.

The chain has TRBV20-1 and TRBJ1-6; tentative D call: TRBD1 (6 bases). CDR3 length: 14 amino acids. Trimming left V 3 bases short and J 10 bases short, with 16 bases between. Germline assignment: CDR1 DFQATT and CDR2 SNEGSKA (reference sequence). In DNA, the CDR3 is TGCAGTGCTAGCACAGGGAATTTAGGGTCACCCCTCCACTTT. Translation gives CSASTGNLGSPLHF.

This chain uses TRBV12-3 or TRBV12-4 with TRBJ1-5; 9 nucleotides agree with TRBD1. The junction had 4 bases not matched to a gene; V was cut back by 6 bases and J by 1 base. CDR3 length equals 15 residues. CDR3 region: CASRSGTGSNQPQHF. The CDR3 DNA reads TGTGCCAGCAGATCCGGGACAGGGAGCAATCAGCCCCAGCATTTT.

The V call is TRBV6-6, the J call TRBJ2-2, with D maybe TRBD2 (5 bases). Germline V CDR1 and CDR2: MNHNY, SVGAGI (reference sequence). The CDR3 consists of 14 residues. V lost 5 bases and J 7 bases, leaving 14 bases between the germline ends. The CDR3 DNA sequence: TGTGCCAGCAGTCAAAAACGGGAAAGCGGGGAGCTGTTTTTT. Its protein product is CASSQKRESGELFF.

J is TRBJ1-3 and V is TRBV6-1, with a weak D call TRBD1 (5 bases). Trimming took 4 bases from V and 8 from J, leaving 21 bases between them. The CDR3 contains 16 residues. Per germline, CDR1 MNHNS and CDR2 SASEGT. The CDR3 nucleotides are TGTGCCAGCAGTGGGGACTATCCGGTTTTTGATGACACCATATATTTT. This translates into CASSGDYPVFDDTIYF.

Points on this clonotype: Its ends do not fully match the called genes, so a read error is possible. In DNA form, the CDR3 reads TGTGCCAGCAGTTTAGGTAGCACTGAAGCTTTCTTT. Translating it yields CASSLGSTEAFF. The genes are TRBV7-9 and TRBJ1-1; no clear D gene. CDR1 and CDR2 from the germline V gene are SEHNR and FQNEAQ (reference sequence). This CDR3 contains 12 residues.

J is TRBJ2-5 and V is TRBV7-2, with 9 bases identical to TRBD2. The trim removed 6 bases at V and 1 base at J, leaving 3 bases unmatched. CDR3 length: 14 residues. In germline, CDR1 is SGHTA, CDR2 FQGNSA. As DNA, the CDR3 is TGTGCCAGCAGTGTAGCGGGGGTCCAAGAGACCCAGTACTTC. This sequence encodes CASSVAGVQETQYF.

This chain uses TRBV28 with TRBJ2-7; TRBD1 matches 7 bases. CDR1 and CDR2 (germline): MDHEN, SYDVKM. This CDR3 spans 14 amino acids. The ends lost 2 bases at V and 4 bases at J; junction bases unmatched: 5. CDR3 nucleotide sequence: TGTGCCAGCAGTTTAGGGGACAGACCATACGAGCAGTACTTC. Protein product: CASSLGDRPYEQYF. Variable domain in full (rest from reference TRBV28 and TRBJ2-7): DVKVTQSSRYLVKRTGEKVFLECVQDMDHENMFWYRQDPGLGLRLIYFSYDVKMKEKGDIPEGYSVSREKKERFSLILESASTNQTSMYLCASSLGDRPYEQYFGPGTRLTVT.

The V and J genes are TRBV5-1 and TRBJ1-1, with 7 bases fitting TRBD1. J lost 0 bases, V lost 4 bases, and 3 bases had no gene match. The CDR3 consists of 14 residues. The V gene's germline CDR1 is SGHRS and CDR2 YFSETQ. CDR3 in amino acids: CASSQTGMNTEAFF. The CDR3 nucleotides read TGCGCCAGCAGCCAGACAGGGATGAACACTGAAGCTTTCTTT.

The V call is TRBV19, the J call TRBJ1-5; possible D gene TRBD1, 5 bases. Per germline, CDR1 LNHDA and CDR2 SQIVND (reference sequence). V lost 8 bases and J 0 bases, leaving 11 bases between the germline ends. The CDR3 extends over 14 amino acids. The CDR3 DNA is TGTGCCAGTGATGGGGGGAATAGCAATCAGCCCCAGCATTTT. As protein: CASDGGNSNQPQHF.

J is TRBJ1-1 and V is TRBV29-1, with TRBD1 as a possible D gene (5 bases). The CDR3 sequence is 14 residues long. CDR1 SQVTM and CDR2 ANQGSEA come from the germline V gene. V was pared by 6 bases and J by 0 bases, with 14 bases between. The CDR3 bases are TGCAGCGTGGCAGGGTTGGGGATGAACACTGAAGCTTTCTTT. It encodes CSVAGLGMNTEAFF.

The chain combines TRBV29-1 with TRBJ2-1; 8 bases map to TRBD1. The CDR3 covers 13 residues. Trimming removed 5 bases from V and 4 bases from J; junction bases left unmatched: 4. Germline CDR1 is SQVTM and CDR2 is ANQGSEA. The CDR3 coding sequence is TGCAGCGTTCCTTGGACAGGGTACAATGAGCAGTTCTTC. Translation gives CSVPWTGYNEQFF.

V usage is TRBV4-3 and J usage is TRBJ1-1; D ambiguous. The V and J ends lost 3 bases and 1 base respectively, with 6 bases between them. There are 13 residues in the CDR3. Germline CDR1 LGHNA, CDR2 YSLEER. The CDR3 DNA sequence: TGCGCCAGCAGCCAGCACCGGAACACTGAAGCTTTCTTT. Translating gives CASSQHRNTEAFF.

The rearrangement uses TRBV30 and TRBJ2-3, with 7 bases lining up with TRBD1. The V gene's germline CDR1 is GTSNPN and CDR2 SVGIG (reference sequence). Losses at the gene ends were 5 bases for V and 3 bases for J; bases not matched to a gene: 8. This CDR3 region has 14 residues. CDR3 bases: TGTGCCTGGCGTAGGGGGCTTCAAACAGATACGCAGTATTTT. Its protein product is CAWRRGLQTDTQYF.